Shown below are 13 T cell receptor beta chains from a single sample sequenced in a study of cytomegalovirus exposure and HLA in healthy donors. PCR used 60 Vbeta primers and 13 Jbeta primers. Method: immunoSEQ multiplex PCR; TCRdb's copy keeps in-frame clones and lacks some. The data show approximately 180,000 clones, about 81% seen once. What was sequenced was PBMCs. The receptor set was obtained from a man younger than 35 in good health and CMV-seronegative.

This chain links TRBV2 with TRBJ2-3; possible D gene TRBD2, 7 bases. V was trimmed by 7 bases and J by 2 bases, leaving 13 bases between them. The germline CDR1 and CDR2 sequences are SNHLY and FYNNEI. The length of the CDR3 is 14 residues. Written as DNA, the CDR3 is TGTGCCAGCAATATCGGGGGGCTCACAGATACGCAGTATTTT. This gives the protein CASNIGGLTDTQYF.

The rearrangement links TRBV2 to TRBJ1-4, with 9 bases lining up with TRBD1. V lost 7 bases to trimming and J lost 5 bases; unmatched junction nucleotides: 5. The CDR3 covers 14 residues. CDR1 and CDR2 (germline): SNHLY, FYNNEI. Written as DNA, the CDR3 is TGTGCCAGCACGATGGACAGGGGAAATGAAAAACTGTTTTTT. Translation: CASTMDRGNEKLFF.

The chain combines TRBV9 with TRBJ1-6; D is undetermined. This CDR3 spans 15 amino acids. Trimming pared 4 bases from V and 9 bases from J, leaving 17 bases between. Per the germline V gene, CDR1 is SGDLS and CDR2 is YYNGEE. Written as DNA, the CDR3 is TGTGCCAGCAGCTCCAATGGTGCCCGAGGTTCACCCCTCCACTTT. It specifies CASSSNGARGSPLHF.

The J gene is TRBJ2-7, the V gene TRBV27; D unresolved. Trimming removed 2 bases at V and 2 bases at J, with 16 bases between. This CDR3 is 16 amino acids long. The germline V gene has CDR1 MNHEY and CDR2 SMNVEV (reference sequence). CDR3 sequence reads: CASSLLAVSTTYEQYF. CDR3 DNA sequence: TGTGCCAGCAGTTTACTCGCCGTATCGACAACCTACGAGCAGTACTTC.

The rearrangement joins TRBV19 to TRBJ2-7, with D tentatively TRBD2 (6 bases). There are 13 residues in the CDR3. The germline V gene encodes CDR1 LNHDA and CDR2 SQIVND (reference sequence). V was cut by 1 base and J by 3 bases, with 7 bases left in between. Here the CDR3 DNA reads TGTGCCAGTAGTATAGGCGGGGACTACGAGCAGTACTTC. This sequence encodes CASSIGGDYEQYF.

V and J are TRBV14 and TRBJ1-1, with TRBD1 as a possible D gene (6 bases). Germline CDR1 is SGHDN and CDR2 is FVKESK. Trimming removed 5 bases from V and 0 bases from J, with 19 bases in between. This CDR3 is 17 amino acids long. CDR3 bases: TGTGCCAGCAGCGAGGGCCCAGGACAGTTAATGAACACTGAAGCTTTCTTT. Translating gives CASSEGPGQLMNTEAFF. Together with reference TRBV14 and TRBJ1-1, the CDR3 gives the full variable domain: EAGVTQFPSHSVIEKGQTVTLRCDPISGHDNLYWYRRVMGKEIKFLLHFVKESKQDESGMPNNRFLAERTGGTYSTLKVQPAELEDSGVYFCASSEGPGQLMNTEAFFGQGTRLTVV.

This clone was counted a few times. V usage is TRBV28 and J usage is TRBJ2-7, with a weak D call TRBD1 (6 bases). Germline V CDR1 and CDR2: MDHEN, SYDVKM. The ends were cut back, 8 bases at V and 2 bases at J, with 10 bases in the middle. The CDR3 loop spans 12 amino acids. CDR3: CASEDSAYEQYF. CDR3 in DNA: TGTGCCAGCGAGGACAGCGCCTACGAGCAGTACTTC.

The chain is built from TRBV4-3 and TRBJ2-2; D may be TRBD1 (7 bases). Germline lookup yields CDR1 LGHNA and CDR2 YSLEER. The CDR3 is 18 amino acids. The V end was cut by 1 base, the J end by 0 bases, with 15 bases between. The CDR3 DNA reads TGCGCCAGCAGCCAAGCCTCCAGGGGGGAAACGAACACCGGGGAGCTGTTTTTT. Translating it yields CASSQASRGETNTGELFF.

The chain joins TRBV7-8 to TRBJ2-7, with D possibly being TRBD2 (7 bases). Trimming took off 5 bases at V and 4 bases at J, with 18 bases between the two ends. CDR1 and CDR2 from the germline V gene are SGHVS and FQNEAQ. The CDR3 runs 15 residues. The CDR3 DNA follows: TGTGCCAGCAGCAACGTTGGTGGGGGGGCGTACGAGCAGTACTTC. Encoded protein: CASSNVGGGAYEQYF.

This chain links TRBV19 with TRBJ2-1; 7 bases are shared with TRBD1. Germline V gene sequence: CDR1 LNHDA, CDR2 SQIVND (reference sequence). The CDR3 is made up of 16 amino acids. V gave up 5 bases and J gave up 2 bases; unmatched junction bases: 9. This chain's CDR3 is CASSHPNRGPYNEQFF. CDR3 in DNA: TGTGCCAGTAGTCACCCCAACAGGGGCCCCTACAATGAGCAGTTCTTC.

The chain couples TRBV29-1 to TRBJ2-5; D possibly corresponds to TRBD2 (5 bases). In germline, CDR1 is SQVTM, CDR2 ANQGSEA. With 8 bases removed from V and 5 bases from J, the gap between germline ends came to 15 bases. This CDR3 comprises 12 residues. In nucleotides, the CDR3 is TGCAGCTCGCGGGCCCTGGGGGAGACCCAGTACTTC. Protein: CSSRALGETQYF.

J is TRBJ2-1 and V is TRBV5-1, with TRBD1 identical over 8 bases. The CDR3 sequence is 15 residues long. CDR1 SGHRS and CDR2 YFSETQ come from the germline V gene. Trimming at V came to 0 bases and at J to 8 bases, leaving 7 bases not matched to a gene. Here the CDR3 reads CASSLADRAVDEQFF. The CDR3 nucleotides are TGCGCCAGCAGCTTGGCGGACAGGGCCGTCGATGAGCAGTTCTTC.

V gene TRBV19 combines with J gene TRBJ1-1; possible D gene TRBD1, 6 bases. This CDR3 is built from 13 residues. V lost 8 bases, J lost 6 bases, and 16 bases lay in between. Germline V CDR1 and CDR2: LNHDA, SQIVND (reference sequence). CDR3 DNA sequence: TGTGCCAGTGGGATCCCCGGGACACCTGAAGCTTTCTTT. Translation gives CASGIPGTPEAFF.